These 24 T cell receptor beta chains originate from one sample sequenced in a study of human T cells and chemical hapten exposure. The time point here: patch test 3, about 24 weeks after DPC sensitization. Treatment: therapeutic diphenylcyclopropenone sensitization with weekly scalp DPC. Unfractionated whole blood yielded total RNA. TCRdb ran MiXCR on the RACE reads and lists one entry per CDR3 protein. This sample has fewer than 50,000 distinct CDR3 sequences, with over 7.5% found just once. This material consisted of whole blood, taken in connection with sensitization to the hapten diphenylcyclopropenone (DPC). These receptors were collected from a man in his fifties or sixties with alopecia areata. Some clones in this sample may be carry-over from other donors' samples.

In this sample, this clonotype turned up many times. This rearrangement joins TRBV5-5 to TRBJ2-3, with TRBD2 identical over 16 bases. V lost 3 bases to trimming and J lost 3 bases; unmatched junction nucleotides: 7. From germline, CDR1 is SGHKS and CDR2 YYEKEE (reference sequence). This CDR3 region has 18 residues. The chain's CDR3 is CASSSGLAGGGRTDTQYF. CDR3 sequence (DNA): TGTGCCAGCAGCTCGGGACTAGCGGGAGGGGGTAGAACAGATACGCAGTATTTT.

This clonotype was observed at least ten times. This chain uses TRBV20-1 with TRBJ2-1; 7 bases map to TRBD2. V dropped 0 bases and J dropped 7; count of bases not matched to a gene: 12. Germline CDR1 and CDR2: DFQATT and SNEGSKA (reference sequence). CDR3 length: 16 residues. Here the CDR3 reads CSARDLRDYQKNEQFF. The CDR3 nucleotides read TGCAGTGCTAGAGACCTCCGGGACTACCAGAAAAATGAGCAGTTCTTC.

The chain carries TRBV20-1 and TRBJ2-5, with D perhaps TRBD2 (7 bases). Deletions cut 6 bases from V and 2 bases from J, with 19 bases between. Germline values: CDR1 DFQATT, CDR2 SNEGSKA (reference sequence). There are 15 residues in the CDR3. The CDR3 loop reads CSASGGGGLQETQYF. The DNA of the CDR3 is TGCAGTGCCTCAGGAGGGGGGGGCTTACAAGAGACCCAGTACTTC.

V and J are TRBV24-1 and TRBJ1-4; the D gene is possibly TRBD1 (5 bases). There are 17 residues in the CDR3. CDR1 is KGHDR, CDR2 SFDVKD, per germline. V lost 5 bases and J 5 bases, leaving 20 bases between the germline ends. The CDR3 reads CATSGASEVRENEKLFF. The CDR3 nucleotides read TGTGCCACCAGTGGGGCCTCTGAGGTCAGGGAAAATGAAAAACTGTTTTTT.

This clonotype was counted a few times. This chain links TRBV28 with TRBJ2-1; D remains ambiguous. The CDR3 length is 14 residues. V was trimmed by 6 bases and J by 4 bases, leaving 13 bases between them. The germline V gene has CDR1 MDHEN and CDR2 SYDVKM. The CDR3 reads CASSSTVGYNEQFF. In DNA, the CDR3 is TGTGCCAGCAGCTCAACCGTGGGTTACAATGAGCAGTTCTTC.

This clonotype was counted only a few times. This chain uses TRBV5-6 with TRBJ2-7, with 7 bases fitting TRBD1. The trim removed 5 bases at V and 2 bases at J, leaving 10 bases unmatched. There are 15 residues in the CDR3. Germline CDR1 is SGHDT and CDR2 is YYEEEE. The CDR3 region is CASRPQGVRAYEQYF. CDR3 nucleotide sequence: TGTGCCAGCAGACCTCAGGGGGTACGAGCCTACGAGCAGTACTTC. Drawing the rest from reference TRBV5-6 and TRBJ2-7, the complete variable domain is DAGVTQSPTHLIKTRGQQVTLRCSPKSGHDTVSWYQQALGQGPQFIFQYYEEEERQRGNFPDRFSGHQFPNYSSELNVNALLLGDSALYLCASRPQGVRAYEQYFGPGTRLTVT.

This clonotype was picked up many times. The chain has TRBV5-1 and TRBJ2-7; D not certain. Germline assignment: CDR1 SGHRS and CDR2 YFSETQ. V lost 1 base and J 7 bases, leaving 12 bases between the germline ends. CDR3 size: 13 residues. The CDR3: CASSLNERMEQYF. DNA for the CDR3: TGCGCCAGCAGCTTGAACGAGCGAATGGAGCAGTACTTC.

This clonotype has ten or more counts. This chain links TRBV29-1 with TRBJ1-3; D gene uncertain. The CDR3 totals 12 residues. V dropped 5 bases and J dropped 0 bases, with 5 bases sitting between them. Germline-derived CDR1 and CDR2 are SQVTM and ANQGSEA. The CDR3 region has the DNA TGCAGCGTTCGGATCTCTGGAAACACCATATATTTT. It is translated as CSVRISGNTIYF.

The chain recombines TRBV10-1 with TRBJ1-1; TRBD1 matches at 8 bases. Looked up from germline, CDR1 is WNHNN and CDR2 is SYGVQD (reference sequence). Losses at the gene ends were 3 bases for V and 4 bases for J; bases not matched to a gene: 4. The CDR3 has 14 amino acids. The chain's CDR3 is CASSEDRGITEAFF. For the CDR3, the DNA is TGCGCCAGCAGTGAAGACAGGGGTATCACTGAAGCTTTCTTT.

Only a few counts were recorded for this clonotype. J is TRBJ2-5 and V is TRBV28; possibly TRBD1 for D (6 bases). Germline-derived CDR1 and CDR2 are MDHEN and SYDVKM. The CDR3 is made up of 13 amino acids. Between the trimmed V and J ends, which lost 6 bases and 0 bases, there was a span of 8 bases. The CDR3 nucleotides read TGTGCCAGCAGAAGACAGGACCAAGAGACCCAGTACTTC. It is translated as CASRRQDQETQYF. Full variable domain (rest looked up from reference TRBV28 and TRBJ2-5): DVKVTQSSRYLVKRTGEKVFLECVQDMDHENMFWYRQDPGLGLRLIYFSYDVKMKEKGDIPEGYSVSREKKERFSLILESASTNQTSMYLCASRRQDQETQYFGPGTRLLVL.

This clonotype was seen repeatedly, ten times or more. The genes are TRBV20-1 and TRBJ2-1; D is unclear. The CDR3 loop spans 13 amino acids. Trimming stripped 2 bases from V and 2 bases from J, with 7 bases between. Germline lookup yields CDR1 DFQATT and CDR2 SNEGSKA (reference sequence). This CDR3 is CSARKYTYNEQFF. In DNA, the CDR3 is TGCAGTGCTAGAAAATACACCTACAATGAGCAGTTCTTC.

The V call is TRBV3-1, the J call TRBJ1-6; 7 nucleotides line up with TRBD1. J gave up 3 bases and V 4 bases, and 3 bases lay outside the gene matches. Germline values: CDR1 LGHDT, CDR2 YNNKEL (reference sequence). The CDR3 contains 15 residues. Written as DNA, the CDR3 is TGTGCCAGCAGCCCCAGGGACAGCTATAATTCACCCCTCCACTTT. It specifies CASSPRDSYNSPLHF.

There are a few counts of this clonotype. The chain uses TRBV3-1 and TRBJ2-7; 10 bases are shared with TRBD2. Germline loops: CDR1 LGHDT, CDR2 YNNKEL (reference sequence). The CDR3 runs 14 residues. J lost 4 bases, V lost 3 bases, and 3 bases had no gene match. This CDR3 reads CASSQPGLAYEQYF. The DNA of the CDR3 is TGTGCCAGCAGCCAGCCGGGACTAGCGTACGAGCAGTACTTC.

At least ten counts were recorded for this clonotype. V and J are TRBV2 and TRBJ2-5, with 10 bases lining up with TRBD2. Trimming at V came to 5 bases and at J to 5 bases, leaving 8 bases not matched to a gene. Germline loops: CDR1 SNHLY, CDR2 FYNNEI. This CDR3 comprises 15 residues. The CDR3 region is CASSWTSGPGETQYF. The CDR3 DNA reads TGTGCCAGCAGTTGGACTAGCGGTCCGGGGGAGACCCAGTACTTC.

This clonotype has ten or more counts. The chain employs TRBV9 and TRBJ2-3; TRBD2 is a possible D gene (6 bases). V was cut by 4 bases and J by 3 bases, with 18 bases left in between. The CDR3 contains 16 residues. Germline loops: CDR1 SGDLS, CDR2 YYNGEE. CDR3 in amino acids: CASSPRDGGRTDTQYF. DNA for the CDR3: TGTGCCAGCAGCCCACGGGACGGAGGGAGGACAGATACGCAGTATTTT. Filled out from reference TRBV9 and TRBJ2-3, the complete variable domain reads DSGVTQTPKHLITATGQRVTLRCSPRSGDLSVYWYQQSLDQGLQFLIQYYNGEERAKGNILERFSAQQFPDLHSELNLSSLELGDSALYFCASSPRDGGRTDTQYFGPGTRLTVL.

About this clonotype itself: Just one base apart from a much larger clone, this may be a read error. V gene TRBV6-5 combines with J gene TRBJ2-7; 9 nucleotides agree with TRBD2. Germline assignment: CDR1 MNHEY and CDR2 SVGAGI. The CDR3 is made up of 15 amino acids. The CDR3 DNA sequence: TGTGCCAGCAATTACTCGCGGGAGGGTTCCTACGAGCAGTACTTC. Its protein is CASNYSREGSYEQYF.

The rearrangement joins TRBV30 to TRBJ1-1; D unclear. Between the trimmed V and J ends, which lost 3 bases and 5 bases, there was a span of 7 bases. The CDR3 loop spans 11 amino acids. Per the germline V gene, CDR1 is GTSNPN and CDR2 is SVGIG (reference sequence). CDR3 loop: CAWRWRTEAFF. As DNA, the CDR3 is TGTGCCTGGAGGTGGCGGACTGAAGCTTTCTTT.

The CDR3 sequence: CASSQGLAGGPSYNEQFF. CDR3 coding DNA: TGCGCCAGCAGCCAAGGTCTAGCGGGAGGGCCTAGCTACAATGAGCAGTTCTTC. The V gene is TRBV4-1, the J gene TRBJ2-1; 12 nucleotides agree with TRBD2. CDR1 is MGHRA, CDR2 YSYEKL, per germline. V lost 1 base to trimming and J lost 3 bases; unmatched junction nucleotides: 7. The length of the CDR3 is 18 residues.

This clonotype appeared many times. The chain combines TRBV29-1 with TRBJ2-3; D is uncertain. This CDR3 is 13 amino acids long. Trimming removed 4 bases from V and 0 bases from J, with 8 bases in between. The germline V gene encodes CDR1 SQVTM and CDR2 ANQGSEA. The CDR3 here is CSVVWRSTDTQYF. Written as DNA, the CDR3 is TGCAGCGTTGTATGGCGTAGCACAGATACGCAGTATTTT.

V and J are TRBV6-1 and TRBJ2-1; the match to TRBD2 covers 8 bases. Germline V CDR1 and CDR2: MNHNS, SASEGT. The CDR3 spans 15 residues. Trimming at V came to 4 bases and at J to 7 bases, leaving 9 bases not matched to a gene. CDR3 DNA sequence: TGTGCCAGCAGTGGGTTACTAGCGGCTGCTAATGAGCAGTTCTTC. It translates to CASSGLLAAANEQFF.

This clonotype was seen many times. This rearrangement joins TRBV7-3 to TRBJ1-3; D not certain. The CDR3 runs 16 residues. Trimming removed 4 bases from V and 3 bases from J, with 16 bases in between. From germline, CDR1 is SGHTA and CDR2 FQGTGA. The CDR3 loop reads CASSSRKEAGGNTIYF. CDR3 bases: TGTGCCAGCAGCTCTAGGAAGGAGGCAGGTGGAAACACCATATATTTT.

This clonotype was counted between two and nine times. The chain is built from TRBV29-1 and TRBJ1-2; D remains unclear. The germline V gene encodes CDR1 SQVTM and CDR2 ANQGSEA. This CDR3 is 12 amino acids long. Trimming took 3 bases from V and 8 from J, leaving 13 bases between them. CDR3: CSVESLGRGYTF. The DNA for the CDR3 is TGCAGCGTTGAGAGTTTGGGTAGAGGCTACACCTTC.

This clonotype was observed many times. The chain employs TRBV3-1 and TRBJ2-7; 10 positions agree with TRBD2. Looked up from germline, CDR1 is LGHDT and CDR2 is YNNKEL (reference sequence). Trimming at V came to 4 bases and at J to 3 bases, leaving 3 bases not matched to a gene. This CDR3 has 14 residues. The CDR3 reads CASSPGLADYEQYF. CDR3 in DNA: TGTGCCAGCAGCCCCGGACTAGCGGACTACGAGCAGTACTTC.

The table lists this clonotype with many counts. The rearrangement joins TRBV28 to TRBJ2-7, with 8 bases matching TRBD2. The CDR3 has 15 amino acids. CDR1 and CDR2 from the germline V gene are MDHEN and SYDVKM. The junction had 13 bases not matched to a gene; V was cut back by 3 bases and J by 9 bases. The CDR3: CASSFSGGLGFGQYF. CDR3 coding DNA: TGTGCCAGCAGTTTCTCGGGAGGGCTTGGTTTTGGGCAGTACTTC.